This T cell receptor (beta chain) comes out of a study of cytomegalovirus exposure and HLA in healthy donors. General study findings and limits: Productive rates of about 87% or about 30% were seen for most TCR beta V segments in an earlier analysis. Across HLA loci, a later analysis found differing TCR association rates, with DRB1 most and HLA-C fewest.

Primers for the PCR totalled 60 Vbeta and 13 Jbeta. Using immunoSEQ multiplex PCR, the repertoire was profiled, and TCRdb retains in-frame clones only, with some absent. The sample lists about 150,000 clones, about two thirds occurring once. Per germline, CDR1 GTSNPN and CDR2 SVGIG (reference sequence). J gave up 5 bases and V 0 bases, and 9 bases lay outside the gene matches. The CDR3 is made up of 15 amino acids. A remark on this clone: Its antigen is undetermined.

Sequences were obtained from PBMCs. The rearrangement uses TRBV30 and TRBJ1-2, with 7 bases aligning to TRBD1. This TCR was sampled from a man aged 60 to 75 in good health and CMV-seronegative. The CDR3 spells CAWSVPGQPQYGYTF. The CDR3 nucleotides are TGTGCCTGGAGTGTACCGGGACAGCCTCAGTATGGCTACACCTTC.